The 27 T cell receptor beta chains in this list originate from one sample, sequenced in a study of Graves' ophthalmopathy and Graves' hyperthyroidism. RNA served as the template for amplifying TCR beta CDR3 regions. Amplification began with first-round RT-PCR using HTBI primers, then second-round multiplex PCR was performed. One entry per CDR3 protein results from TCRdb running MiXCR on the multiplex PCR reads. The data contain nearly 400,000 distinct CDR3 sequences, approximately 16% of them singletons. Source material: peripheral blood. These receptors were taken from a woman younger than 35 with Graves' ophthalmopathy.

This clonotype was picked up many times. The rearrangement joins TRBV11-1 to TRBJ2-7, with D maybe TRBD2 (6 bases). V lost 5 bases, J lost 9 bases, and 23 bases lay in between. Germline V gene sequence: CDR1 SGHAT, CDR2 FQDESV (reference sequence). CDR3 size: 15 residues. The CDR3 DNA reads as TGTGCCAGCAGCCGCCTCCGGGACTCGGCGCTCGCGCAGTACTTC. This codes for CASSRLRDSALAQYF.

In its sample, this clonotype was seen many times. The genes are TRBV18 and TRBJ1-1; no reliable D call. CDR3 size: 13 residues. Trimming left V 2 bases short and J 0 bases short, with 4 bases between. Germline assignment: CDR1 KGHSH and CDR2 LQKENI. The CDR3 here is CASSPVVNTEAFF. The CDR3 coding sequence is TGTGCCAGCTCACCAGTGGTGAACACTGAAGCTTTCTTT.

This clonotype was seen ten or more times. The V and J genes are TRBV11-2 and TRBJ2-7, with TRBD2 identical over 9 bases. CDR1 is SGHAT, CDR2 FQNNGV, per germline. CDR3 length: 14 amino acids. With 1 base clipped from V and 5 bases from J, the junction kept 3 bases outside the gene matches. CDR3 sequence reads: CASSLGSSGNEQYF. Here the CDR3 DNA reads TGTGCCAGCAGCTTAGGATCTAGCGGGAACGAGCAGTACTTC.

This clonotype was picked up many times. Relative to the germline gene, one junction end is altered; a read error may explain this. The chain has TRBV19 and TRBJ2-2; TRBD2 might be the D (6 bases). The CDR3 is made up of 15 amino acids. CDR1 is LNHDA and CDR2 is SQIVND in the germline V gene (reference sequence). The CDR3 reads CASSKAGGGTGEPFF. The CDR3, as DNA: TGTGCCAGTAGTAAAGCGGGTGGGGGAACCGGGGAGCCGTTTTTT.

Many counts were recorded for this clonotype. The chain joins TRBV12-3 or TRBV12-4 to TRBJ1-6, with D unclear. This CDR3 comprises 12 residues. The ends were cut back, 6 bases at V and 14 bases at J, with 14 bases in the middle. The CDR3 coding sequence is TGTGCCAGCAGCCCGGACGAGGGCTCCCTCCACTTT. Amino acid sequence: CASSPDEGSLHF.

This clonotype showed up many times. Mismatch with germline at one junction end may stem from a read error. This chain links TRBV2 with TRBJ2-5, with 8 bases aligning to TRBD2. Germline CDR1 is SNHLY and CDR2 is FYNNEI. This CDR3 region has 13 residues. CDR3 DNA: TGTGCCAGCAGGAACATCGCAGCGGGACTAGTTCTCTTC. This codes for CASRNIAAGLVLF.

This clonotype has just a few counts. Possible read error: a much larger clone is one base away. V usage is TRBV11-2 and J usage is TRBJ2-7, with 9 positions matching TRBD2. Germline CDR1 and CDR2: SGHAT and FQNNGV. The CDR3 runs 17 residues. Written as DNA, the CDR3 is TGTGCCAGCGGCTTACTAGCCGCGGGGGGGAGCACCTACGAGCAGTACTTC. Protein product: CASGLLAAGGSTYEQYF. Variable domain in full (rest from reference TRBV11-2 and TRBJ2-7): EAGVAQSPRYKIIEKRQSVAFWCNPISGHATLYWYQQILGQGPKLLIQFQNNGVVDDSQLPKDRFSAERLKGVDSTLKIQPAKLEDSAVYLCASGLLAAGGSTYEQYFGPGTRLTVT.

The rearrangement joins TRBV7-8 to TRBJ1-1; D not resolved. CDR1 SGHVS and CDR2 FQNEAQ come from the germline V gene. V dropped 5 bases and J dropped 1 base, with 11 bases sitting between them. The CDR3 is 14 residues long. The CDR3 loop reads CASSREPGNTEAFF. The CDR3 DNA sequence: TGTGCCAGCAGCAGGGAGCCGGGGAACACTGAAGCTTTCTTT.

This clonotype came up many times. This sequence joins TRBV2 and TRBJ1-5, with unresolved D. The CDR3 runs 14 residues. The V and J ends lost 7 bases and 3 bases respectively, with 13 bases between them. Germline-derived CDR1 and CDR2 are SNHLY and FYNNEI. The DNA of the CDR3 is TGTGCCAGCATGGAGGCCAACGCCAATCAGCCCCAGCATTTT. This codes for CASMEANANQPQHF.

This clonotype was seen repeatedly, ten times or more. J is TRBJ1-2 and V is TRBV6-1; TRBD1 matches 10 bases. Germline-derived CDR1 and CDR2 are MNHNS and SASEGT. The CDR3 spans 15 residues. Losses at the gene ends were 4 bases for V and 6 bases for J; bases not matched to a gene: 8. CDR3 DNA sequence: TGTGCCAGCAGTGCCCCCGGGACAGGGGTCAATGGCTACACCTTC. The encoded protein is CASSAPGTGVNGYTF.

This clonotype was observed at least ten times. The chain links TRBV7-9 to TRBJ1-1, with D uncertain. The CDR3 has 15 residues. Looked up from germline, CDR1 is SEHNR and CDR2 is FQNEAQ (reference sequence). V was cut by 5 bases and J by 1 base, with 14 bases left in between. CDR3 coding DNA: TGTGCCAGCAGCGGGATAACCCTAGAGAACACTGAAGCTTTCTTT. Translation: CASSGITLENTEAFF.

This clonotype occurred many times. J is TRBJ1-1 and V is TRBV28; no clear D. V lost 8 bases and J 2 bases, leaving 18 bases between the germline ends. Germline assignment: CDR1 MDHEN and CDR2 SYDVKM. CDR3 size: 15 residues. CDR3 in amino acids: CASARVDRINTEAFF. The CDR3 nucleotides read TGTGCCAGCGCGAGAGTGGACCGCATCAACACTGAAGCTTTCTTT. Looking up the rest from reference TRBV28 and TRBJ1-1 gives the full variable domain: DVKVTQSSRYLVKRTGEKVFLECVQDMDHENMFWYRQDPGLGLRLIYFSYDVKMKEKGDIPEGYSVSREKKERFSLILESASTNQTSMYLCASARVDRINTEAFFGQGTRLTVV.

In this sample, this clonotype turned up many times. V usage is TRBV11-2 and J usage is TRBJ2-7; a possible D gene is TRBD2 (5 bases). Germline loops: CDR1 SGHAT, CDR2 FQNNGV. The CDR3 loop spans 16 amino acids. V dropped 2 bases and J dropped 0 bases, with 14 bases sitting between them. The DNA for the CDR3 is TGTGCCAGCAGCTTAAGGCCCGAAGGGAGCTCCTACGAGCAGTACTTC. Residues: CASSLRPEGSSYEQYF.

This clonotype was detected a few times. The chain uses TRBV12-3 or TRBV12-4 and TRBJ2-2, with TRBD1 matching 9 bases. CDR3 size: 13 residues. With V trimmed by 6 bases and J by 8 bases, 4 bases remained unmatched. The CDR3 sequence is CASRGQGVGELFF. CDR3 DNA: TGTGCCAGCAGGGGACAGGGAGTAGGGGAGCTGTTTTTT.

This clonotype was seen repeatedly, ten times or more. This chain links TRBV28 with TRBJ2-7; 9 nucleotides match TRBD1. The V gene's germline CDR1 is MDHEN and CDR2 SYDVKM. The junction had 8 bases not matched to a gene; V was cut back by 3 bases and J by 5 bases. The CDR3 spans 15 residues. The CDR3 sequence is CASSLLPGQGDEQYF. CDR3 DNA: TGTGCCAGCAGTTTGCTTCCGGGACAGGGTGACGAGCAGTACTTC.

The V gene is TRBV10-3, the J gene TRBJ1-1, with 7 bases lining up with TRBD1. The CDR3 length is 15 residues. Germline-derived CDR1 and CDR2 are ENHRY and SYGVKD. With V trimmed by 10 bases and J by 1 base, 12 bases remained unmatched. CDR3 DNA sequence: TGTGCCACGAGGCAGGACGACAGGGCGAACACTGAAGCTTTCTTT. Protein sequence: CATRQDDRANTEAFF.

This clonotype was detected ten times or more. CDR3 nucleotide sequence: TGCAGCGTGTCTCATACCCCCGGGACAGGGGAAGACGAGCAGTACTTC. It yields the protein CSVSHTPGTGEDEQYF. The V call is TRBV29-1, the J call TRBJ2-7, with TRBD1 matching over 10 bases. The CDR3 extends over 16 amino acids. J was trimmed by 5 bases and V by 6 bases; bases with no gene match: 16. Germline V gene lookup returns CDR1 SQVTM and CDR2 ANQGSEA.

This clonotype has ten or more counts. The gene calls are TRBV7-3 and TRBJ2-6; TRBD2 matches 7 bases. CDR3 size: 17 residues. The germline V gene has CDR1 SGHTA and CDR2 FQGTGA. Germline trimming cut 5 bases from V and 0 bases from J; bases unmatched to any gene: 7. The CDR3 bases are TGTGCCAGCAGCCCCCAAGGCGGGAGCTCTGGGGCCAACGTCCTGACTTTC. It yields the protein CASSPQGGSSGANVLTF.

The chain is built from TRBV20-1 and TRBJ1-2; D ambiguous. With 3 bases removed from V and 4 bases from J, the gap between germline ends came to 9 bases. Germline values: CDR1 DFQATT, CDR2 SNEGSKA (reference sequence). This CDR3 is built from 12 residues. As DNA, the CDR3 is TGCAGTGCTAGCACTCTATCCTATGGCTACACCTTC. Translated, it gives CSASTLSYGYTF.

This clonotype appeared many times. The J gene is TRBJ2-4, the V gene TRBV11-2; a weak D match, TRBD1 (6 bases). With 3 bases removed from V and 0 bases from J, the gap between germline ends came to 12 bases. This CDR3 comprises 16 residues. Looked up from germline, CDR1 is SGHAT and CDR2 is FQNNGV. CDR3 protein: CASSLGQGRAKNIQYF. As DNA, the CDR3 is TGTGCCAGCAGCTTGGGTCAGGGGCGAGCCAAAAACATTCAGTACTTC.

The chain recombines TRBV30 with TRBJ1-2; a possible D gene is TRBD1 (5 bases). V lost 0 bases and J lost 7, with 15 bases in between. The germline V gene encodes CDR1 GTSNPN and CDR2 SVGIG (reference sequence). This CDR3 comprises 14 residues. CDR3 coding DNA: TGTGCCTGGAGTGTCTCCGGGCGTGGGGGTGGCTACACCTTC. This encodes CAWSVSGRGGGYTF. Full variable domain (rest looked up from reference TRBV30 and TRBJ1-2): SQTIHQWPATLVQPVGSPLSLECTVEGTSNPNLYWYRQAAGRGLQLLFYSVGIGQISSEVPQNLSASRPQDRQFILSSKKLLLSDSGFYLCAWSVSGRGGGYTFGSGTRLTVV.

This clonotype came up many times. This chain uses TRBV6-1 with TRBJ1-1; D uncertain. The V gene lost 3 bases and the J gene lost 2 bases, with 4 bases spanning the gap. This CDR3 has 12 residues. Germline lookup yields CDR1 MNHNS and CDR2 SASEGT. CDR3 nucleotides: TGTGCCAGCAGTGATAGAAACACTGAAGCTTTCTTT. Translated, it gives CASSDRNTEAFF.

This clonotype was observed many times. The CDR3 sequence: CASSFPPGGRKNTEAFF. Written as DNA, the CDR3 is TGTGCCAGCAGCTTCCCCCCAGGAGGCAGAAAAAACACTGAAGCTTTCTTT. This rearrangement joins TRBV11-1 to TRBJ1-1; D is ambiguous. This CDR3 spans 17 amino acids. Trimming took off 3 bases at V and 2 bases at J, with 19 bases between the two ends. Germline lookup yields CDR1 SGHAT and CDR2 FQDESV (reference sequence).

Ten or more counts support this clonotype. V and J are TRBV30 and TRBJ1-2; D call uncertain. This CDR3 is 12 amino acids long. Trimming removed 5 bases from V and 4 bases from J, with 11 bases in between. Germline V gene lookup returns CDR1 GTSNPN and CDR2 SVGIG (reference sequence). CDR3 sequence: CAWYSLFYGYTF. The CDR3, as DNA: TGTGCCTGGTACAGCCTTTTCTATGGCTACACCTTC. The full variable domain, its missing parts supplied by reference TRBV30 and TRBJ1-2, is SQTIHQWPATLVQPVGSPLSLECTVEGTSNPNLYWYRQAAGRGLQLLFYSVGIGQISSEVPQNLSASRPQDRQFILSSKKLLLSDSGFYLCAWYSLFYGYTFGSGTRLTVV.

This clonotype was counted many times. CDR3 sequence: CASSLAQRGELFF. CDR3 nucleotide sequence: TGTGCCAGCAGCTTAGCTCAGCGGGGGGAGCTGTTTTTT. The rearrangement links TRBV7-2 to TRBJ2-2; TRBD2 might be the D (5 bases). The CDR3 is 13 residues long. The V and J ends lost 0 bases and 8 bases respectively, with 7 bases between them. The V gene's germline CDR1 is SGHTA and CDR2 FQGNSA.

This clonotype was observed a handful of times. The chain has TRBV7-2 and TRBJ2-5; D ambiguous. CDR3 size: 11 residues. The germline CDR1 and CDR2 sequences are SGHTA and FQGNSA. The V gene lost 4 bases and the J gene lost 7 bases, with 7 bases spanning the gap. In DNA, the CDR3 is TGTGCCAGCAGCTGGACGGGGACCCAGTACTTC. As protein: CASSWTGTQYF.

Many counts were recorded for this clonotype. This chain uses TRBV11-2 with TRBJ1-1; D may be TRBD1 (6 bases). The CDR3 runs 19 residues. Germline loops: CDR1 SGHAT, CDR2 FQNNGV. V was clipped by 1 base and J by 0 bases, with 21 bases between them. The CDR3 protein is CASSLGGGAQIRVNTEAFF. In nucleotides, the CDR3 is TGTGCCAGCAGCTTAGGTGGGGGGGCGCAGATAAGAGTGAACACTGAAGCTTTCTTT.